This passage covers 21 T cell receptor beta chains from one sample sequenced in a study of T-cell reconstitution after alpha-beta-depleted transplantation in children. A TCRbeta library incorporating unique molecular identifiers was prepared. MiXCR, run by TCRdb on the PCR reads, gives a single entry per CDR3 protein. The sample lists about 980,000 distinct CDR3 sequences; roughly 29% were seen once. The material was PBMCs, mostly from graft donor cells, obtained 360 days after TCRalphabeta/CD19-depleted stem cell transplant. The receptors come from a boy younger than two who had a stem cell transplant for SCID, so the T cells may come from the graft donor.

This chain uses TRBV2 with TRBJ2-1; weak D call: TRBD2 (5 bases). Germline V CDR1 and CDR2: SNHLY, FYNNEI. Trimming took 1 base from V and 10 from J, leaving 14 bases between them. This CDR3 comprises 14 residues. This chain's CDR3 is CASSEGGRRGEQFF. In DNA, the CDR3 is TGTGCCAGCAGTGAAGGAGGGAGACGAGGGGAGCAGTTCTTC.

V and J are TRBV3-1 and TRBJ2-6; D not certain. This CDR3 has 16 amino acids. Germline assignment: CDR1 LGHDT and CDR2 YNNKEL (reference sequence). Trimming left V 1 base short and J 4 bases short, with 11 bases between. CDR3 loop: CASSQASGPGANVLTF. In nucleotides, the CDR3 is TGTGCCAGCAGCCAAGCCTCAGGTCCCGGGGCCAACGTCCTGACTTTC.

Only a few counts were recorded for this clonotype. The CDR3 spells CASRGLVTNYGYTF. DNA of the CDR3: TGCGCCAGCAGGGGCCTGGTAACAAACTATGGCTACACCTTC. This rearrangement joins TRBV5-1 to TRBJ1-2; D is ambiguous. The CDR3 loop spans 14 amino acids. CDR1 is SGHRS and CDR2 is YFSETQ in the germline V gene. V lost 5 bases, J lost 2 bases, and 13 bases lay in between. The entire variable domain, with the rest obtained from reference TRBV5-1 and TRBJ1-2, is as follows: KAGVTQTPRYLIKTRGQQVTLSCSPISGHRSVSWYQQTPGQGLQFLFEYFSETQRNKGNFPGRFSGRQFSNSRSEMNVSTLELGDSALYLCASRGLVTNYGYTFGSGTRLTVV.

Concerning this clonotype itself: Likely a read error: the CDR3 ends without its conserved phenylalanine or tryptophan. J is TRBJ1-1 and V is TRBV15; unclear D gene. The length of the CDR3 is 13 residues. Trimming removed 3 bases at V and 8 bases at J, with 13 bases between. The germline V gene has CDR1 LNHNV and CDR2 YYDKDF (reference sequence). Here the CDR3 DNA reads TGTGCCACCAGCAGCCAAACGGACGGGGAAGCTTTCTCT. Translation: CATSSQTDGEAFS.

This clonotype was detected a few times. V gene TRBV21-1 combines with J gene TRBJ2-1; the table's D gene call, TRBD2, was not cross checked with the DNA. TRBV21-1 is shown as a pseudogene. This CDR3 is built from 15 residues. CDR3 DNA sequence: TGTGCCAGGGCCCTCCGGGACCCACAAAACAATGAGCAGTTCTTC. Translated, it gives CARALRDPQNNEQFF.

Only a few counts were recorded for this clonotype. The chain carries TRBV6-1 and TRBJ2-7; D call uncertain. The CDR3 sequence is 12 residues long. In germline, CDR1 is MNHNS, CDR2 SASEGT. V was pared by 0 bases and J by 6 bases, with 6 bases between. Here the CDR3 DNA reads TGTGCCAGCAGTGAAGCGGCCAGCGAGCAGTACTTC. This codes for CASSEAASEQYF.

J is TRBJ2-1 and V is TRBV30; 7 nucleotides match TRBD1. With 3 bases clipped from V and 0 bases from J, the junction kept 5 bases outside the gene matches. Germline-derived CDR1 and CDR2 are GTSNPN and SVGIG (reference sequence). This CDR3 has 15 residues. CDR3 bases: TGTGCCTGGAGGGGGGACAGCAGCTCCTACAATGAGCAGTTCTTC. It translates to CAWRGDSSSYNEQFF.

The chain carries TRBV25-1 and TRBJ1-2; a possible D gene is TRBD1 (6 bases). Trimming shortened V by 10 bases and J by 5 bases, and 11 bases separated the two germline ends. Germline CDR1 MGHDK, CDR2 SYGVNS. CDR3 length: 11 amino acids. CDR3 sequence (DNA): TGTGCCACCGGGACACCGTATGGCTACACCTTC. Protein: CATGTPYGYTF.

CDR3 sequence: CASSQDVLRGRNTEAFF. CDR3 sequence (DNA): TGCGCCAGCAGCCAAGATGTTCTAAGGGGGAGGAACACTGAAGCTTTCTTT. This chain links TRBV4-3 with TRBJ1-1; D may be TRBD1 (6 bases). Germline assignment: CDR1 LGHNA and CDR2 YSLEER. This CDR3 region has 17 residues. Trimming left V 0 bases short and J 1 base short, with 15 bases between.

J is TRBJ2-5 and V is TRBV7-9; the match to TRBD2 covers 8 bases. Germline CDR1 SEHNR, CDR2 FQNEAQ (reference sequence). The CDR3 has 16 residues. V shed 5 bases and J 5 bases; nucleotides not matched to a gene: 13. CDR3 loop: CASSHGGAGARETQYF. CDR3 in DNA: TGTGCCAGCAGCCACGGGGGGGCCGGCGCAAGGGAGACCCAGTACTTC. The full variable domain, with the rest looked up from reference TRBV7-9 and TRBJ2-5, is DTGVSQNPRHKITKRGQNVTFRCDPISEHNRLYWYRQTLGQGPEFLTYFQNEAQLEKSRLLSDRFSAERPKGSFSTLEIQRTEQGDSAMYLCASSHGGAGARETQYFGPGTRLLVL.

A note on this clonotype: A much larger clone differs from this one at a single base, so this may be a read error. The chain employs TRBV12-3 or TRBV12-4 and TRBJ2-3; D remains unclear. Trimming cost V 6 bases and J 6 bases, with 4 bases left between them. The CDR3 sequence is 10 residues long. The DNA for the CDR3 is TGTGCCAGCAGCGTGGATACGCAGTATTTT. Its translation: CASSVDTQYF.

The V and J genes are TRBV12-3 or TRBV12-4 and TRBJ2-1; TRBD2 aligns across 7 bases. This CDR3 has 16 amino acids. With 5 bases clipped from V and 6 bases from J, the junction kept 13 bases outside the gene matches. CDR3 nucleotide sequence: TGTGCCAGCAGTCCCCGAGGACTAGTAAAGGTCAATGAGCAGTTCTTC. It encodes CASSPRGLVKVNEQFF.

This clonotype was counted a few times. The chain carries TRBV5-1 and TRBJ2-2; D may be TRBD2 (5 bases). The CDR3 is 12 amino acids. Germline V gene lookup returns CDR1 SGHRS and CDR2 YFSETQ. Trimming removed 6 bases from V and 4 bases from J, with 7 bases in between. This CDR3 reads CASTEGTGELFF. The CDR3 DNA sequence: TGCGCCAGCACCGAGGGCACCGGGGAGCTGTTTTTT.

The chain recombines TRBV12-3 or TRBV12-4 with TRBJ2-3; TRBD2 might be the D (7 bases). V was trimmed by 6 bases and J by 0 bases, leaving 16 bases between them. The CDR3 is 16 residues long. This CDR3 reads CASSQMRGGSTDTQYF. The CDR3 nucleotides read TGTGCCAGCAGCCAAATGAGGGGGGGGAGCACAGATACGCAGTATTTT.

This clonotype has more than one count but fewer than ten. This chain joins TRBV4-1 and TRBJ2-4; the D is unclear. The germline CDR1 and CDR2 sequences are MGHRA and YSYEKL. Trimming took off 0 bases at V and 0 bases at J, with 12 bases between the two ends. The CDR3 has 17 residues. The CDR3, as DNA: TGCGCCAGCAGCCAAGATATGGCGGTGTTAGCCAAAAACATTCAGTACTTC. It codes for CASSQDMAVLAKNIQYF.

This clonotype was detected only a few times. This sequence joins TRBV4-3 and TRBJ2-2; TRBD2 matches 10 bases. The CDR3 consists of 19 residues. Trimming removed 1 base from V and 0 bases from J; junction bases left unmatched: 8. CDR1 LGHNA and CDR2 YSLEER come from the germline V gene. In DNA, the CDR3 is TGCGCCAGCAGCCAAGTGGCACTAGCGGGGTCCGCGAACACCGGGGAGCTGTTTTTT. Amino acids: CASSQVALAGSANTGELFF.

J is TRBJ2-1 and V is TRBV9; D possibly uses TRBD1 or TRBD2 (5 bases each). V was cut by 3 bases and J by 5 bases, with 9 bases left in between. Germline CDR1 reads SGDLS; CDR2 reads YYNGEE. The CDR3 extends over 13 amino acids. CDR3: CASSAGPNNEQFF. In nucleotides, the CDR3 is TGTGCCAGCAGCGCGGGACCAAACAATGAGCAGTTCTTC.

The rearrangement links TRBV7-2 to TRBJ2-5, with D possibly TRBD1 on 6 matching bases. This CDR3 is built from 16 residues. CDR1 and CDR2 from the germline V gene are SGHTA and FQGNSA. Trimming removed 2 bases at V and 4 bases at J, with 17 bases between. CDR3 loop: CASSLNRADRGETQYF. Here the CDR3 DNA reads TGTGCCAGCAGCTTAAACAGGGCCGATAGGGGAGAGACCCAGTACTTC.

The CDR3 sequence: CASSAQGAGVKNIQYF. CDR3 DNA: TGTGCCAGCAGCGCCCAGGGGGCCGGGGTCAAAAACATTCAGTACTTC. The rearrangement joins TRBV9 to TRBJ2-4; 8 bases line up with TRBD1. Germline trimming cut 3 bases from V and 3 bases from J; bases unmatched to any gene: 8. The CDR3 length is 16 residues. Germline loops: CDR1 SGDLS, CDR2 YYNGEE.

The CDR3 here is CSASFRGLDTEAFF. CDR3 DNA sequence: TGCAGTGCTAGTTTCAGGGGGCTGGACACTGAAGCTTTCTTT. J is TRBJ1-1 and V is TRBV20-1, with 8 bases lining up with TRBD1. V lost 3 bases and J lost 3; bases outside the gene matches: 6. The CDR3 is 14 amino acids. In germline, CDR1 is DFQATT, CDR2 SNEGSKA (reference sequence).

The chain employs TRBV4-1 and TRBJ2-6, with D hard to call. The CDR3 is made up of 15 amino acids. Per the germline V gene, CDR1 is MGHRA and CDR2 is YSYEKL. V gave up 0 bases and J gave up 3 bases, with 6 bases separating them. CDR3 in amino acids: CASSQDAGGANVLTF. The CDR3 DNA follows: TGCGCCAGCAGCCAAGATGCTGGTGGGGCCAACGTCCTGACTTTC.